This entry is about one T cell receptor beta chain. The specificity of this receptor is unknown. No quality values exist for individual bases; no much larger clone is one base distant. Donors were healthy HIV-negative adults with no recently reported acute infections or vaccinations. Every donor was a Caucasian adult residing in Nashville, Tennessee, USA. Magnetic negative selection was used to enrich CD4+ T cells, after which naive cells were positively selected on CD45RA and the negative fraction became the memory subset. After blood collection by leukapheresis, PBMCs were isolated using Ficoll-Histopaque density gradient centrifugation and then cryopreserved in the vapor phase of liquid nitrogen. Purity and quantity of every magnetically sorted T cell population were checked by analytical flow cytometry. Each sorted fraction had its genomic DNA isolated and then quantified by UV absorbance on a Nanodrop 2000c.

The germline V gene provides CDR1 MDHEN and CDR2 SYDVKM. The CDR3 measures 14 amino acids from cysteine to phenylalanine. The retained sequence is limited to the CDR3, 42 bases, with the frame set at the first base. Clipping removes 9 bases from V and 0 bases from J, with 7 as the unmatched junction base count. Using the deep immunoSEQ assay, TCR CDR3 regions were amplified from genomic DNA by multiplex PCR. Extracted genomic DNA from each cell subset was spread evenly across all wells of several immunoSEQ 96-well plates, with each plate serving as a replicate. For sorted subsets, each replicate PCR was loaded with approximately 0.2 ug genomic DNA, equivalent to 30,000 or so T cell genomes. Purified libraries were measured with a Qubit 3.0 fluorometer, size-checked on a Bioanalyzer 2100, and measured again with the KAPA Library Quantification kit. Each immunoSEQ 96-well plate was sequenced on its own single-read 150-cycle Illumina NextSeq 550 flow cell. The original pipeline was this. The immunoSEQ output contained only junctional sequences without quality scores, so filtering could not match that applied to full-length reads. Sequences were annotated with PyIR, a Python wrapper for IgBLAST v1.9, and V/J genes and CDR3 were assigned using IMGT germline references. Any read was removed if the V/J assignment was weak (E-value above 1e-6), the CDR3 was missing, or the read contained stop codons, out-of-frame junctions, or ambiguous translated residues. V3J clonotypes were defined as sequences sharing an identical inferred V gene, J gene, and CDR3 amino acid sequence. To compute the percentage overlap between repertoires, the number of shared unique clonotypes was divided by the size of the smaller repertoire. Repertoire richness was assessed with RTK rarefaction, the Chao1 estimator, and Recon v2.1 estimates of unobserved clonotypes. OLGA was used to compute generation probabilities for all TCRbeta clonotypes that the gDNA method yielded from a few donors. As stored in TCRdb, this immuneACCESS dataset retains in-frame rearrangements with V and J assigned. A fraction of the clones does not appear; measured against another copy, unresolved V genes explain less than half of the discrepancy, and the remainder lacks a known reason. V and J calls and clone size follow that table, whereas D and trimming were derived from the DNA. The sample table shows some 2.1 million clones, and 85% to 95% are seen once. The ten largest clonotypes hold more than 0.1% of the sample.

The sample comes from a study of shared clonotypes between healthy human individuals (TCRdb year 2020). With regard to the full study: The cohort included three men and two women between 18 and 49 years of age. For each donor, CD4 naive and CD4 memory were each run on three plates, CD8 naive on two plates, and CD8 memory on one plate. To estimate repertoire size and how much clonotype sharing occurs between individuals, the study deeply sequenced the blood TCR repertoires of about five healthy adults. Libraries were prepared and TCR repertoires were sequenced by different laboratories using diverse techniques, in order to increase sequencing depth and limit assay-specific biases. Between about 0.94 and 10 billion PBMCs per donor were obtained by leukapheresis.

Broad study findings and their caveats: Larger estimated clonotype richness was generally found for naive subsets than for memory subsets. Because the study included only a small number of donors, the genetic and exposure-history diversity represented was limited. Incomplete sequencing was indicated by rarefaction of sorted-subset datasets, despite the large sequencing depth. Across a few donors, approximately 4.9% of naive CD4, roughly 3.5% of naive CD8, around 2.1% of memory CD4, and roughly 0.41% of memory CD8 clonotypes were shared. Higher generation probabilities were observed for clonotypes shared by all four sorted-subset donors than for non-shared clonotypes. Sampling was restricted to blood, and TCR repertoires in tissues likely differ from the TCR repertoires found in blood. Based on pairwise subsampling, the degree of clonotype sharing among donors was expected to be affected by sequencing depth.

The chain employs TRBV28 and TRBJ1-2; TRBD1 matches 7 bases in the middle. Specimen: naive CD4+ T cells sorted from blood. Reading the label with the study, this specimen's cell subset or site is: CD45RA+ positively selected. The receptor's source is a man aged 18-30 years in good health. CDR3 protein: CASIRDRANYGYTF. Read as DNA, the sequence is TGTGCCAGTATCCGGGACAGAGCTAACTATGGCTACACCTTC.